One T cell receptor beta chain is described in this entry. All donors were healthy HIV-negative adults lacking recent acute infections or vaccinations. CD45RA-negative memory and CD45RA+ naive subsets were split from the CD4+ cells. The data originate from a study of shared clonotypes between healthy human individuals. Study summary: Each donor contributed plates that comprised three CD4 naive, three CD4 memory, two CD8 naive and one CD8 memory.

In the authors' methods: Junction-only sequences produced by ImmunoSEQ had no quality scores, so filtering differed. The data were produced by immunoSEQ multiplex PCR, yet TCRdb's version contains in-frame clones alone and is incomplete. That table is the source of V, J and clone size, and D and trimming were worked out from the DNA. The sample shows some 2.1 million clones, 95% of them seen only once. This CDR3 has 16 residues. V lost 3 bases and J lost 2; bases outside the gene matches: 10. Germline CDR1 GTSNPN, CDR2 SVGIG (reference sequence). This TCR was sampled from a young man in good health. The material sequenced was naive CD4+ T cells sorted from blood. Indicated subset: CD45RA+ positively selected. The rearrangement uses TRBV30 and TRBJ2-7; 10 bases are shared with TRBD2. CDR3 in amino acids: CAWRKTSGTLTYEQYF. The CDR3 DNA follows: TGTGCCTGGAGGAAAACTAGCGGGACACTGACCTACGAGCAGTACTTC.